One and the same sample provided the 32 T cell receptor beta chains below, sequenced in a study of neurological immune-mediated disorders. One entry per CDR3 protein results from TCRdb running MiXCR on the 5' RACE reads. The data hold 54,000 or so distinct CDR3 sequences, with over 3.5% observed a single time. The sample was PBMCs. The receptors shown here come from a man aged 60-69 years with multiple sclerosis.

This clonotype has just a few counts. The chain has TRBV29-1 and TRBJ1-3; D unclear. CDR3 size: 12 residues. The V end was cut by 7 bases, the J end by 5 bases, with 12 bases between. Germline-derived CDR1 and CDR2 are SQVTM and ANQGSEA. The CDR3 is CSAISRRNTIYF. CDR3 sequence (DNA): TGCAGCGCTATCAGCCGAAGAAACACCATATATTTT.

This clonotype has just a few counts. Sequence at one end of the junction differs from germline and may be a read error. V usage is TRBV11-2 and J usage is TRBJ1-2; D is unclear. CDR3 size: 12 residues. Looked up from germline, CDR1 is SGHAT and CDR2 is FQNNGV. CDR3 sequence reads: CDSSTYSYGYTF. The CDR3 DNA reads TGTGACAGCAGCACCTACTCGTATGGCTACACCTTC. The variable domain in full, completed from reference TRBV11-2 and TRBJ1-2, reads EAGVAQSPRYKIIEKRQSVAFWCNPISGHATLYWYQQILGQGPKLLIQFQNNGVVDDSQLPKDRFSAERLKGVDSTLKIQPAKLEDSAVYLCDSSTYSYGYTFGSGTRLTVV.

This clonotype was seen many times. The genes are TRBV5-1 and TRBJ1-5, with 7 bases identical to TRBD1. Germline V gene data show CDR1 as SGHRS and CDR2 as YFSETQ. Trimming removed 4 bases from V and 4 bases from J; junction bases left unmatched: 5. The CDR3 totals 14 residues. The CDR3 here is CASSEGAGNQPQHF. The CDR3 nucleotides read TGCGCCAGCAGCGAGGGGGCAGGAAATCAGCCCCAGCATTTT.

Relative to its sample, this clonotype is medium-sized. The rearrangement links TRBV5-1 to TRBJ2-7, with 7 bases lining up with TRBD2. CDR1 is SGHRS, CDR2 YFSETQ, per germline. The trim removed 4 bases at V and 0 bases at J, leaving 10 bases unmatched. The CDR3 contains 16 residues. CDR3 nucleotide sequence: TGCGCCAGCAGCACAACCCCCGGGACTAACTCCTACGAGCAGTACTTC. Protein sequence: CASSTTPGTNSYEQYF.

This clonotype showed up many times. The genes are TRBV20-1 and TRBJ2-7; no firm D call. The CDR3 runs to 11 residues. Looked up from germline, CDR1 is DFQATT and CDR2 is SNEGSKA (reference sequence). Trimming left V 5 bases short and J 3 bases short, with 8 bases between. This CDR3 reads CSAPHLYEQYF. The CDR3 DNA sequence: TGCAGTGCTCCCCACCTCTACGAGCAGTACTTC.

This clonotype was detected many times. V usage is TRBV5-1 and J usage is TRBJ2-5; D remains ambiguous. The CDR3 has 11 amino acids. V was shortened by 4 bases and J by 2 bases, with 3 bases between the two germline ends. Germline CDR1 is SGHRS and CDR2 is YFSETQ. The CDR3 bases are TGCGCCAGCAGCCTACAAGAGACCCAGTACTTC. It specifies CASSLQETQYF.

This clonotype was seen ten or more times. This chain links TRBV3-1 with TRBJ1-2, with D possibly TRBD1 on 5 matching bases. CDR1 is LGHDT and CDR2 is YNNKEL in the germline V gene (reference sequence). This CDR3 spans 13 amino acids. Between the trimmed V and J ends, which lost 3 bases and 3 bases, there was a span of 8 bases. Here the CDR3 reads CASSHQGDYGYTF. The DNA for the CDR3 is TGTGCCAGCAGCCATCAGGGAGACTATGGCTACACCTTC.

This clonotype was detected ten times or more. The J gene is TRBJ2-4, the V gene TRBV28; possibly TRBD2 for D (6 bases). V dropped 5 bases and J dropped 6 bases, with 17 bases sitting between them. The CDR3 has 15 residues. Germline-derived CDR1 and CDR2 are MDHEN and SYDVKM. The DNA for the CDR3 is TGTGCCAGCAGTCCAGGAGGGGCTCGTGGAAACATTCAGTACTTC. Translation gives CASSPGGARGNIQYF. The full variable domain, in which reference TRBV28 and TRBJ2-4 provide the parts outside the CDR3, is DVKVTQSSRYLVKRTGEKVFLECVQDMDHENMFWYRQDPGLGLRLIYFSYDVKMKEKGDIPEGYSVSREKKERFSLILESASTNQTSMYLCASSPGGARGNIQYFGAGTRLSVL.

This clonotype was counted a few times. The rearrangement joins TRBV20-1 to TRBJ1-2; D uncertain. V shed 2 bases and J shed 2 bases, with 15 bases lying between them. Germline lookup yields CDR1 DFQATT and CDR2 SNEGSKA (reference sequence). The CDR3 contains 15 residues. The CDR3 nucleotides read TGCAGTGCTAGAAACTCGGACGGCATCAACTATGGCTACACCTTC. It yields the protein CSARNSDGINYGYTF.

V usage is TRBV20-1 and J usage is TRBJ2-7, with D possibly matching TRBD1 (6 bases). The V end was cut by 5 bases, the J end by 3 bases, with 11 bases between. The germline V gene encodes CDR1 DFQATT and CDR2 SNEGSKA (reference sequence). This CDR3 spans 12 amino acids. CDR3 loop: CSAGKQGYEQYF. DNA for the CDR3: TGCAGTGCTGGGAAACAGGGCTACGAGCAGTACTTC.

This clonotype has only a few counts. CDR3 nucleotide sequence: TGCAGCGTTGGGCCCCACAGGGGCGAGCAGTACTTC. Its protein product is CSVGPHRGEQYF. The genes are TRBV29-1 and TRBJ2-7, with TRBD1 matching over 7 bases. CDR1 is SQVTM and CDR2 is ANQGSEA in the germline V gene. With V trimmed by 4 bases and J by 6 bases, 6 bases remained unmatched. This CDR3 comprises 12 residues.

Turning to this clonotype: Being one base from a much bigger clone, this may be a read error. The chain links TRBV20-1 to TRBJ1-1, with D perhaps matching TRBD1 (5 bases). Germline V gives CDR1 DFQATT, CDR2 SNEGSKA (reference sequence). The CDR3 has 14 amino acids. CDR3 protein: CSARPRAGNTAAFF. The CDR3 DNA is TGCAGTGCTAGACCCAGGGCAGGGAACACTGCAGCTTTCTTT.

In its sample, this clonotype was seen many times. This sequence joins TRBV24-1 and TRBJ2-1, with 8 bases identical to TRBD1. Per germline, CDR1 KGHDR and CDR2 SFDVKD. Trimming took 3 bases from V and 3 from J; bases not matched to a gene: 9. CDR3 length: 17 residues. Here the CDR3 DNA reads TGTGCCACCAGTGATGGCGGACAGGGCGGGTTCTACAATGAGCAGTTCTTC. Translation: CATSDGGQGGFYNEQFF.

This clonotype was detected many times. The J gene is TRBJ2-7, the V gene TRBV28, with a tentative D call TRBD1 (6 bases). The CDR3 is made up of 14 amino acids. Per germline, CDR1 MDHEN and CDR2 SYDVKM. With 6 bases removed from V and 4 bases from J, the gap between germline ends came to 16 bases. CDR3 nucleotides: TGTGCCAGCAGAAGGCAGGGGTTTACTTACGAGCAGTACTTC. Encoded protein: CASRRQGFTYEQYF.

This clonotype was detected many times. The chain's CDR3 is CASSSTADSNQPQHF. The CDR3 DNA is TGTGCCAGCTCCTCGACAGCCGATAGCAATCAGCCCCAGCATTTT. This rearrangement joins TRBV6-5 to TRBJ1-5, with D possibly matching TRBD1 (5 bases). This CDR3 spans 15 amino acids. Looked up from germline, CDR1 is MNHEY and CDR2 is SVGAGI. V shed 8 bases and J shed 0 bases, with 14 bases lying between them.

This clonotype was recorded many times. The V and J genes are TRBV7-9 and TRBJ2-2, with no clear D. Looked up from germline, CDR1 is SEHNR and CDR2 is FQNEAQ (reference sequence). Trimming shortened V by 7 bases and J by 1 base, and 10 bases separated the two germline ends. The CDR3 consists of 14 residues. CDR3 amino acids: CASTTLGNTGELFF. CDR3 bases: TGTGCCAGCACCACTTTGGGGAACACCGGGGAGCTGTTTTTT.

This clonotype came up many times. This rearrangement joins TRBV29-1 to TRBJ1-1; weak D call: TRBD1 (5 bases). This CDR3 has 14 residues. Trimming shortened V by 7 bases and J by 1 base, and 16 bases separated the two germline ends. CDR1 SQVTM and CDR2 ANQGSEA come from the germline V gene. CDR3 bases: TGCAGCGGGATTATTGGGGCGAGGAACACTGAAGCTTTCTTT. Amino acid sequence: CSGIIGARNTEAFF.

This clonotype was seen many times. CDR3 DNA sequence: TGCAGTGCTACTCTATCCCCTCAAGTGGGCCAGCCCCAGCATTTT. As protein: CSATLSPQVGQPQHF. This chain connects TRBV20-1 to TRBJ1-5, with unresolved D. The germline V gene has CDR1 DFQATT and CDR2 SNEGSKA (reference sequence). The CDR3 runs 15 residues. With 4 bases removed from V and 7 bases from J, the gap between germline ends came to 20 bases.

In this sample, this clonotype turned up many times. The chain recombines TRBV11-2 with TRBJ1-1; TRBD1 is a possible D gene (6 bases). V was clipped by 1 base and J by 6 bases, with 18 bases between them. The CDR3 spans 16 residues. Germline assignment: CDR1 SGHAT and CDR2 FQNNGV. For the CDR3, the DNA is TGTGCCAGCAGCTTAGGGTCTGTCGGCAGGGGCTCTGAAGCTTTCTTT. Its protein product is CASSLGSVGRGSEAFF.

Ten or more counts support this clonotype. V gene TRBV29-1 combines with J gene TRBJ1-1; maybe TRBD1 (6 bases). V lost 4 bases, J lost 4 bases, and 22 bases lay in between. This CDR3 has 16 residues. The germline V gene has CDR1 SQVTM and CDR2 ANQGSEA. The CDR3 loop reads CSVAGHRIQGGTEAFF. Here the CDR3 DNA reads TGCAGCGTTGCGGGACACCGAATACAAGGGGGCACTGAAGCTTTCTTT.

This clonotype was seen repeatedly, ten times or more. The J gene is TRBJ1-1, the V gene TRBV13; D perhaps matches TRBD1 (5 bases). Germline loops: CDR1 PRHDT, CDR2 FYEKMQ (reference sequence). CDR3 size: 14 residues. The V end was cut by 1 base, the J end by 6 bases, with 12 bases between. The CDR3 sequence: CASSLDRRTPEAFF. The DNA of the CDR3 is TGTGCCAGCAGCTTAGACAGGAGAACGCCTGAAGCTTTCTTT.

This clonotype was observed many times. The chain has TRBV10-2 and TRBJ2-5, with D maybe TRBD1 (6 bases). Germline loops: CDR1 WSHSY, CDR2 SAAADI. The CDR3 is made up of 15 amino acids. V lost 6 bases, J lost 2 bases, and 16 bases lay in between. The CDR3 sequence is CASSAAQRGQETQYF. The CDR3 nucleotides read TGCGCCAGCAGCGCCGCTCAAAGGGGGCAAGAGACCCAGTACTTC.

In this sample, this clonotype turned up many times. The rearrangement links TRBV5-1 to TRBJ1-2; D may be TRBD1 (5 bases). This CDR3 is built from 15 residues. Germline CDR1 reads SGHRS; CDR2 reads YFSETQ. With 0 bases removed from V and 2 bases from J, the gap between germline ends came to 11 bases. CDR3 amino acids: CASSLGLQANYGYTF. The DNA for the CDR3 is TGCGCCAGCAGCTTGGGGTTACAGGCGAACTATGGCTACACCTTC.

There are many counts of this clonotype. Here the CDR3 reads CALETNRNYGYTF. Written as DNA, the CDR3 is TGTGCCTTAGAGACGAATCGCAACTATGGCTACACCTTC. The chain joins TRBV30 to TRBJ1-2; no clear D gene. There are 13 residues in the CDR3. V lost 7 bases, J lost 2 bases, and 14 bases lay in between. From germline, CDR1 is GTSNPN and CDR2 SVGIG (reference sequence).

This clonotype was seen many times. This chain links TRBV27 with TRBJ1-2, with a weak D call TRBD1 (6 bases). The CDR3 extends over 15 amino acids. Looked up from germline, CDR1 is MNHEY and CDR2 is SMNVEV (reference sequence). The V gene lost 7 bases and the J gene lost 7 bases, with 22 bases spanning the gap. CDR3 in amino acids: CASMAAGTPRSGYTF. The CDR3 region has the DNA TGTGCCAGCATGGCCGCCGGGACACCGAGAAGTGGCTACACCTTC.

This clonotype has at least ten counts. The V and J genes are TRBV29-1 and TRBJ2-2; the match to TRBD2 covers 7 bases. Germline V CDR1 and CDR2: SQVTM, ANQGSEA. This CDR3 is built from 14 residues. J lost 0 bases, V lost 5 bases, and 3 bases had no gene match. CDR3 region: CSVLGLANTGELFF. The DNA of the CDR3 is TGCAGCGTTCTCGGACTAGCGAACACCGGGGAGCTGTTTTTT.

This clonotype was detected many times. The CDR3 DNA reads as TGTGCCAGCAGGACACCGGGAGCCGGAGAAGCTTTCTTT. Protein: CASRTPGAGEAFF. The chain uses TRBV6-5 and TRBJ1-1, with no clear D. Germline lookup yields CDR1 MNHEY and CDR2 SVGAGI. Trimming pared 6 bases from V and 8 bases from J, leaving 16 bases between. This CDR3 region has 13 residues.

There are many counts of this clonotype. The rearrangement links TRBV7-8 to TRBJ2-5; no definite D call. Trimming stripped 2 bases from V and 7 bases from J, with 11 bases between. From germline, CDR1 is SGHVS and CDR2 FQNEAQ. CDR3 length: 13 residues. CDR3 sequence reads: CASSLRREGTQYF. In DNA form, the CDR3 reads TGTGCCAGCAGCTTACGAAGAGAAGGGACCCAGTACTTC.

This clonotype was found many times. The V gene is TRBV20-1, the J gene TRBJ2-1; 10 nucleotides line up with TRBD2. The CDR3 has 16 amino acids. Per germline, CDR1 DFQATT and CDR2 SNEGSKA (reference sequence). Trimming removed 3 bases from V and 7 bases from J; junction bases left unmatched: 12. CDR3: CSASWTLAGAINEQFF. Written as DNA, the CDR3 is TGCAGTGCTAGTTGGACTCTAGCGGGAGCTATTAATGAGCAGTTCTTC.

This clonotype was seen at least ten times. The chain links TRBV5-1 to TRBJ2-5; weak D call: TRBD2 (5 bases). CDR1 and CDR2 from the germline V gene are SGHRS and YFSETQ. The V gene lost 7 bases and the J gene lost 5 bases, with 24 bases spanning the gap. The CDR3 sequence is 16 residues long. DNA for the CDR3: TGCGCCAGCTCTCCTACGGTAGGCTCCCCGGGGGAGACCCAGTACTTC. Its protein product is CASSPTVGSPGETQYF.

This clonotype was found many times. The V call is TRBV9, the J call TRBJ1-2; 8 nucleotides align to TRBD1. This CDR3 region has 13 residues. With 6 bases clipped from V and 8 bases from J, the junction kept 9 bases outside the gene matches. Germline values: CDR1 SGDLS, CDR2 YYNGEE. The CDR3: CASTRKQGVGYTF. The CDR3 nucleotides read TGTGCCAGCACTAGGAAACAGGGGGTCGGCTACACCTTC.

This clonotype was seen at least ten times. Here the CDR3 DNA reads TGTGCCAGCAGCTTAGCGCCTCCGGGGACCGGGGAGCTGTTTTTT. Amino acids: CASSLAPPGTGELFF. The V call is TRBV7-2, the J call TRBJ2-2, with D perhaps matching TRBD2 (5 bases). The CDR3 runs to 15 residues. Germline V gene lookup returns CDR1 SGHTA and CDR2 FQGNSA. Trimming shortened V by 0 bases and J by 5 bases, and 10 bases separated the two germline ends.